These 26 T cell receptor beta chains came from one sample sequenced in a study of vaccination effects on CD4 cells after COVID-19. These receptors have no identified antigens. ViraFEST expansion of antigen-specific CD4+ T cells with viral peptide pools preceded sequencing. With more than 9 days of culture completed, CD4+ T cells were isolated. TCRdb's table, derived via immunoSEQ multiplex PCR, lists solely in-frame clones and lacks some. The sample yields tens of thousands of clones, roughly 81% seen once. Sequences were derived from CD4+ T cells from PBMCs cultured with HCoV-229E spike peptides, sampled before COVID-19 vaccination. The receptors derive from a human donor who received a COVID-19 vaccine.

V gene TRBV18 combines with J gene TRBJ1-3; D is uncertain. The CDR3 runs to 14 residues. The germline V gene encodes CDR1 KGHSH and CDR2 LQKENI. V was clipped by 3 bases and J by 0 bases, with 6 bases between them. Written as DNA, the CDR3 is TGTGCCAGCTCACCGACGGACTCTGGAAACACCATATATTTT. Translating it yields CASSPTDSGNTIYF.

This chain uses TRBV11-3 with TRBJ2-3; TRBD2 aligns across 8 bases. With V trimmed by 5 bases and J by 4 bases, 14 bases remained unmatched. Germline CDR1 is SGHNT and CDR2 is YENEEA. The length of the CDR3 is 17 residues. As DNA, the CDR3 is TGTGCCAGCAGCCCCGATGTGGCGGGGGGCCGGTCAGATACGCAGTATTTT. Amino acids: CASSPDVAGGRSDTQYF.

This clone was detected only a few times. The V and J genes are TRBV5-1 and TRBJ1-1; possible D gene TRBD1, 5 bases. Germline V lookup: CDR1 SGHRS, CDR2 YFSETQ. Trimming left V 2 bases short and J 1 base short, with 9 bases between. This CDR3 contains 14 residues. The CDR3 DNA sequence: TGCGCCAGCAGCTTCACAGGACCGAACACTGAAGCTTTCTTT. It codes for CASSFTGPNTEAFF.

The DNA of the CDR3 is TGTGCCAGCAGTAGAACTCCTCAGAATACGCAGTATTTT. Residues: CASSRTPQNTQYF. The V call is TRBV6-5, the J call TRBJ2-3; no clear D gene. The germline V gene has CDR1 MNHEY and CDR2 SVGAGI. The V and J ends lost 5 bases and 7 bases respectively, with 13 bases between them. CDR3 length: 13 amino acids.

V is TRBV5-8 and J is TRBJ2-3, with a tentative D call TRBD2 (6 bases). Germline CDR1 and CDR2: SGHTS and YDEGEE. V was trimmed by 4 bases and J by 2 bases, leaving 14 bases between them. The CDR3 totals 15 residues. CDR3 nucleotides: TGTGCCAGCAGCCCCGTTGTAGCGGACACAGATACGCAGTATTTT. Encoded protein: CASSPVVADTDTQYF.

This clone occurred once. The CDR3: CASSYSGVLTYEQYV. CDR3 nucleotides: TGTGCCAGCAGTTACTCGGGGGTACTAACCTACGAGCAGTACGTC. V is TRBV6-6 and J is TRBJ2-7, with D possibly called TRBD1 or TRBD2 (5 bases each). Trimming pared 0 bases from V and 2 bases from J, leaving 11 bases between. The CDR3 has 15 amino acids. Looked up from germline, CDR1 is MNHNY and CDR2 is SVGAGI (reference sequence).

This rearrangement joins TRBV18 to TRBJ1-1, with D uncertain. The germline gives CDR1 KGHSH, CDR2 LQKENI. Deletions cut 3 bases from V and 3 bases from J, with 5 bases between. The CDR3 totals 12 residues. CDR3 sequence reads: CASSPRDTEAFF. For the CDR3, the DNA is TGTGCCAGCTCACCTAGAGACACTGAAGCTTTCTTT.

CDR3 residues: CASSLAGGTGELFF. In DNA, the CDR3 is TGTGCCAGCAGCTTAGCGGGGGGGACCGGGGAGCTGTTTTTT. The chain couples TRBV6-5 to TRBJ2-2; TRBD2 matches at 11 bases. Germline CDR1 and CDR2: MNHEY and SVGAGI. This CDR3 comprises 14 residues. V gave up 6 bases and J gave up 5 bases; unmatched junction bases: 2.

This clone was picked up a small number of times. The V call is TRBV7-9, the J call TRBJ2-2; 7 nucleotides agree with TRBD2. Losses at the gene ends were 4 bases for V and 4 bases for J; bases not matched to a gene: 6. The CDR3 length is 15 residues. Germline V gene sequence: CDR1 SEHNR, CDR2 FQNEAQ (reference sequence). The CDR3 region is CASSSPGGGTGELFF. The CDR3, as DNA: TGTGCCAGCAGCTCTCCGGGGGGAGGCACCGGGGAGCTGTTTTTT.

This clone was observed a handful of times. The chain combines TRBV6-1 with TRBJ1-2; the D is unclear. Germline V gene lookup returns CDR1 MNHNS and CDR2 SASEGT. There are 13 residues in the CDR3. V was clipped by 5 bases and J by 1 base, with 8 bases between them. The CDR3 protein is CASSWGVNYGYTF. CDR3 in DNA: TGTGCCAGCAGTTGGGGAGTTAACTATGGCTACACCTTC.

The V and J genes are TRBV7-2 and TRBJ2-2, with 13 nucleotides matching TRBD2. The CDR3 extends over 17 amino acids. V gave up 1 base and J gave up 3 bases; unmatched junction bases: 2. The V gene's germline CDR1 is SGHTA and CDR2 FQGNSA. The CDR3 sequence: CASSLGLAGGYTGELFF. For the CDR3, the DNA is TGTGCCAGCAGCTTAGGACTAGCGGGGGGCTACACCGGGGAGCTGTTTTTT. The entire variable domain, with the rest obtained from reference TRBV7-2 and TRBJ2-2, is as follows: GAGVSQSPSNKVTEKGKDVELRCDPISGHTALYWYRQSLGQGLEFLIYFQGNSAPDKSGLPSDRFSAERTGGSVSTLTIQRTQQEDSAVYLCASSLGLAGGYTGELFFGEGSRLTVL.

V and J are TRBV7-6 and TRBJ2-3, with 7 bases that match TRBD1. The CDR3 has 15 residues. From germline, CDR1 is SGHVS and CDR2 FNYEAQ. V gave up 5 bases and J gave up 2 bases; unmatched junction bases: 7. The CDR3 sequence: CASSPATGNTDTQYF. The CDR3 region has the DNA TGTGCCAGCAGCCCTGCGACAGGGAACACAGATACGCAGTATTTT. Full variable domain (outside the CDR3, taken from reference TRBV7-6 and TRBJ2-3): GAGVSQSPRYKVTKRGQDVALRCDPISGHVSLYWYRQALGQGPEFLTYFNYEAQQDKSGLPNDRFSAERPEGSISTLTIQRTEQRDSAMYRCASSPATGNTDTQYFGPGTRLTVL.

The table lists this clone with a few counts. The rearrangement links TRBV5-1 to TRBJ1-2; D remains unclear. The length of the CDR3 is 14 residues. V gave up 4 bases and J gave up 3 bases, with 13 bases separating them. The germline CDR1 and CDR2 sequences are SGHRS and YFSETQ. CDR3: CASSKTDGYYGYTF. CDR3 DNA sequence: TGCGCCAGCAGCAAAACGGACGGATACTATGGCTACACCTTC.

J is TRBJ2-5 and V is TRBV7-2; 8 nucleotides match TRBD2. This CDR3 spans 16 amino acids. Germline trimming cut 1 base from V and 5 bases from J; bases unmatched to any gene: 9. Germline CDR1 SGHTA, CDR2 FQGNSA. CDR3 amino acids: CASSLDGGALTETQYF. The CDR3, as DNA: TGTGCCAGCAGCTTAGACGGGGGGGCCCTCACCGAGACCCAGTACTTC.

The CDR3 DNA follows: TGCGCCAGCAGCTTGGACATCTCAAAGAACACTGAAGCTTTCTTT. This encodes CASSLDISKNTEAFF. The gene calls are TRBV5-1 and TRBJ1-1; D is unclear. The CDR3 has 15 residues. Trimming removed 0 bases from V and 1 base from J, with 10 bases in between. CDR1 SGHRS and CDR2 YFSETQ come from the germline V gene.

A single count supports this clone. This chain links TRBV24-1 with TRBJ2-2; possibly TRBD1 or TRBD2 for D (5 bases each). Trimming took 3 bases from V and 5 from J, leaving 24 bases between them. Looked up from germline, CDR1 is KGHDR and CDR2 is SFDVKD. The CDR3 extends over 19 amino acids. CDR3: CATSDPGHPRDGPTGELFF. CDR3 bases: TGTGCCACCAGTGATCCTGGACACCCGAGGGACGGCCCAACCGGGGAGCTGTTTTTT.

The chain links TRBV4-1 to TRBJ1-2; perhaps TRBD1 as D (5 bases). This CDR3 contains 15 residues. Germline-derived CDR1 and CDR2 are MGHRA and YSYEKL. Trimming pared 4 bases from V and 2 bases from J, leaving 14 bases between. The CDR3 DNA sequence: TGCGCCAGCAGCCTACCGGGACGGGAAAACTATGGCTACACCTTC. Its protein is CASSLPGRENYGYTF.

This clone came up a few times. The chain links TRBV5-5 to TRBJ1-2; no clear D. The V and J ends lost 2 bases and 0 bases respectively, with 11 bases between them. Germline V CDR1 and CDR2: SGHKS, YYEKEE (reference sequence). The CDR3 is 15 amino acids. The CDR3, as DNA: TGTGCCAGCAGCTTAGAACTGACGACTAACTATGGCTACACCTTC. Amino acid sequence: CASSLELTTNYGYTF.

This clone is medium-sized (0.01 to 0.1%) in the sample. In DNA form, the CDR3 reads TGTGCCAGCAGGTTTCAGGGGTCCTACGAGCAGTACGTC. Its translation is CASRFQGSYEQYV. This chain joins TRBV6-5 and TRBJ2-7, with D maybe TRBD1 (6 bases). This CDR3 is built from 13 residues. CDR1 is MNHEY and CDR2 is SVGAGI in the germline V gene. V lost 6 bases to trimming and J lost 1 base, with 10 bases between them.

This clone came up once. The DNA of the CDR3 is TGCGCCAGCAGCACGAGAGGAGCGGCGGGACAGGGGTTCATTGCAGATGGCTACACCTTC. Protein product: CASSTRGAAGQGFIADGYTF. V gene TRBV5-1 combines with J gene TRBJ1-2; TRBD1 matches at 10 bases. CDR3 length: 20 amino acids. Germline V gene lookup returns CDR1 SGHRS and CDR2 YFSETQ. V shed 4 bases, J shed 6 bases, and the junction held 24 bases outside the gene matches.

The chain carries TRBV28 and TRBJ1-5; D may be TRBD1 (6 bases). The CDR3 spans 14 residues. Germline CDR1 MDHEN, CDR2 SYDVKM. Trimming removed 3 bases from V and 6 bases from J, with 12 bases in between. The CDR3: CASSFGQGTQPQHF. The DNA for the CDR3 is TGTGCCAGCAGTTTCGGGCAGGGGACTCAGCCCCAGCATTTT. The entire variable domain, with the rest obtained from reference TRBV28 and TRBJ1-5, is as follows: DVKVTQSSRYLVKRTGEKVFLECVQDMDHENMFWYRQDPGLGLRLIYFSYDVKMKEKGDIPEGYSVSREKKERFSLILESASTNQTSMYLCASSFGQGTQPQHFGDGTRLSIL.

The rearrangement links TRBV28 to TRBJ2-3; D is unresolved. V dropped 2 bases and J dropped 0 bases, with 9 bases sitting between them. The germline gives CDR1 MDHEN, CDR2 SYDVKM. The CDR3 is made up of 15 amino acids. The CDR3 DNA reads TGTGCCAGCAGTTTAGGAGCGCTGAGCACAGATACGCAGTATTTT. Its protein product is CASSLGALSTDTQYF.

The chain has TRBV24-1 and TRBJ1-2; 9 nucleotides line up with TRBD1. The CDR3 consists of 13 residues. V lost 4 bases to trimming and J lost 6 bases; unmatched junction nucleotides: 2. Per germline, CDR1 KGHDR and CDR2 SFDVKD. The CDR3: CATSEGDRDGYTF. The DNA of the CDR3 is TGTGCCACCAGTGAAGGGGACAGGGATGGCTACACCTTC.

The gene calls are TRBV7-9 and TRBJ1-5; the match to TRBD1 covers 10 bases. CDR3 length: 15 amino acids. V lost 5 bases and J lost 6; bases outside the gene matches: 7. Germline CDR1 is SEHNR and CDR2 is FQNEAQ (reference sequence). The CDR3 DNA reads as TGTGCCAGCAGCCCCGGGACAGGGGTCAGTCAGCCCCAGCATTTT. It specifies CASSPGTGVSQPQHF.

The rearrangement joins TRBV7-3 to TRBJ1-3; D is ambiguous. Between the trimmed V and J ends, which lost 4 bases and 3 bases, there was a span of 7 bases. This CDR3 comprises 13 residues. Germline values: CDR1 SGHTA, CDR2 FQGTGA. As DNA, the CDR3 is TGTGCCAGCAGCTCGGGGATTGGAAACACCATATATTTT. As protein: CASSSGIGNTIYF.

This clone has a handful of counts. This CDR3 is CASTRPKDQETQYF. The CDR3 nucleotides are TGTGCCAGCACCCGACCAAAGGACCAAGAGACCCAGTACTTC. This chain joins TRBV6-5 and TRBJ2-5; no definite D call. Trimming shortened V by 7 bases and J by 0 bases, and 12 bases separated the two germline ends. This CDR3 is built from 14 residues. The germline V gene encodes CDR1 MNHEY and CDR2 SVGAGI.